This T cell receptor beta chain was identified in a study of Graves' ophthalmopathy and Graves' hyperthyroidism. RNA transcripts yielded amplified TCR beta CDR3 regions. First-round RT-PCR used HTBI primers; second-round multiplex PCR followed. MiXCR, run by TCRdb on the multiplex PCR reads, gives a single entry per CDR3 protein. The table shows about 740,000 distinct CDR3 sequences, with roughly two fifths occurring only once. CDR3 length: 17 amino acids. The germline CDR1 and CDR2 sequences are SQVTM and ANQGSEA. Trimming removed 1 base from V and 3 bases from J; junction bases left unmatched: 12. The sequence came from an adult man with Graves' ophthalmopathy. The chain joins TRBV29-1 to TRBJ1-2; 9 bases fit TRBD1. Sequenced sample: peripheral blood. DNA for the CDR3: TGCAGCGTTGAAGTCCCGGGACAGGGTTCGTTTGACTATGGCTACACCTTC. It translates to CSVEVPGQGSFDYGYTF.